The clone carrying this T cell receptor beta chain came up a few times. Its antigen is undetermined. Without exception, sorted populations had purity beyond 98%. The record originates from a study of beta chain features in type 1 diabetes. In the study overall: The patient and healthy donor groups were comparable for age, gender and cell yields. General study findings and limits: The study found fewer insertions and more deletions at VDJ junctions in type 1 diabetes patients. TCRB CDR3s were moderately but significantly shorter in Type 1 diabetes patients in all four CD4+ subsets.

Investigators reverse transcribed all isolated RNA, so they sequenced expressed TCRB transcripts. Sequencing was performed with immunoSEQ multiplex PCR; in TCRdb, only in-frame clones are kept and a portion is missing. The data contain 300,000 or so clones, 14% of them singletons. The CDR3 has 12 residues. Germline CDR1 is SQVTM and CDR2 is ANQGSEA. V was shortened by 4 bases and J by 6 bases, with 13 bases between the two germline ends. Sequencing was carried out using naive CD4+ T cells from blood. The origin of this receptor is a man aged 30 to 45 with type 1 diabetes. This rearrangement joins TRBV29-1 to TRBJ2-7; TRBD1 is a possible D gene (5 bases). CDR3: CSVGRQRSEQYF. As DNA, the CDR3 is TGCAGCGTTGGTCGACAGCGCAGCGAGCAGTACTTC.